This record looks at one T cell receptor (beta chain) sequence and its context. This clonotype was seen repeatedly, ten times or more. What this receptor recognizes is not known. Per-base quality was not reported, and no clone a single base away is much larger than it. The sample belongs to a study of early T cells in non-severe SARS-CoV-2 infection (dated by TCRdb to the early 2020s). The study in broad terms: Because TCR sequencing relied on bulk RNA taken from unsorted whole blood, pairing of alpha and beta chains was not possible.

The CDR3 numbers 14 residues from cysteine through phenylalanine. Only the CDR3 region is kept as DNA, spanning 42 bases read in frame from base 1. V is cut by 4 bases and J by 1 base, and the space between the germline ends is 11 bases. CDR1 and CDR2, per the germline V gene, are SGHDT and YYEEEE. Beyond this particular receptor, the publication reports: VDJdb matching was skewed toward anti-spike CD8 responses, so virus-specific expansions were likely underestimated and private and CD4 specificities were missed.

The library was generated by 5' RACE. Sequencing used a NextSeq 500. In the TCR library protocol, unique molecular identifiers were attached to individual cDNA molecules to correct for PCR bias and sequencing error. Both TCR alpha and beta chains were sequenced, and tight co-correlation was observed between alpha and beta sequence abundances in each sample. For the original study's pipeline: Decombinator V4 was used to annotate TCR sequences for V gene, J gene and CDR3. Expanded TCRs were defined as changing significantly between any two time points under a Poisson model with p below 0.0001. TCR abundances were normalised to the total number of TCRs sequenced in each sample and reported as counts per million. TRAV1-2 paired with TRAJ12, TRAJ20 or TRAJ33 defined MAIT TCRs, while TRAV10 paired with TRAJ18 defined iNKT TCRs. A search of VDJdb, accessed on 1 November 2021, was run for TCRs annotated to CMV, EBV and SARS-CoV-2, with TCRs annotated for multiple antigens excluded. TCRdb ran its own pipeline on the public reads, namely fastp trimming at Q25 and MiXCR clone calling, and kept in-frame beta chains. Identical CDR3 protein sequences are pooled into one entry, listed with their most common genes and DNA. These V and J calls derive from TCRdb rather than the authors' analysis. The sample records some 23,000 distinct CDR3 sequences, 5.3% of which are singletons. The top ten clonotypes cover around a tenth of the sample.

A case-control design nested within a healthcare worker cohort in London, UK, was used, with weekly nasopharyngeal swab PCR tests and blood sampling performed. Healthcare workers were recruited during the week of the UK lockdown, between 23 and 31 March 2020, and followed weekly for up to about 15 weeks. The specimen was whole blood. The rearrangement combines TRBV5-6 with TRBJ2-5; a tentative D call is TRBD2 (5 bases match). This clonotype was sampled from an adult who was a healthcare worker with PCR-confirmed SARS-CoV-2 infection or an uninfected control (not recorded which). The CDR3 reads CASSERLLQETQYF. The nucleotides are TGTGCCAGCAGCGAGAGACTACTCCAAGAGACCCAGTACTTC.